A selection of T cell receptor beta chains follows, all from one sample in a study of T cell responses to AZD1222 COVID-19 vaccine. Clones were read by immunoSEQ multiplex PCR, and TCRdb kept only the in-frame ones, dropping some. Among fewer than 85,000 clones listed, 90% were seen once. The input for sequencing was peripheral blood, taken on day 0 of AZD1222 vaccination. These receptors were obtained from an adult in good health. The conserved cysteine and the conserved F or W are not part of the CDR3 here.

CDR3	V
ASSQGRDSYEQY	TRBV4-1
ASTRTRRERAF	TRBV3-1/TRBV3-2
ASSSTPRGKY	TRBV7-9
ASSDSEGQPQH	TRBV6-4
ASSSGGLPEAF	TRBV12-3/TRBV12-4
AAGTGNFSPLH	TRBV6-5
ASSLREDTEAF	TRBV12-3/TRBV12-4
ASSSGQGGSTYEQY	TRBV5-4
ASSLATNNSPLH	TRBV7-9
ASSQVQGSYEQY	TRBV3-1/TRBV3-2
ASSFNTEAF	TRBV28
ASSYTGQDPNQPQH	TRBV6-5
ASSYGNLNEQY	TRBV19
ASSLVSLSYEQY	TRBV5-6
ASSLGDAPYEQY	TRBV11-1
ASSLPSASGRADTQY	TRBV5-6
AIGPGEETQY	TRBV10-3
ASSLGCSLNPTDTQY	TRBV5-7
AISESWVRGANYGYT	TRBV10-3
ASSPTSGIQY	TRBV12-3/TRBV12-4
ASSQGLAPVNTGELF	TRBV5-1
ASPSGGAGEQY	TRBV6-5
ARSTSAGVYEQY	TRBV30
ASSPDTTSLYGYT	TRBV5-1
ASSEAATWTRYGYT	TRBV2
ASSGRSGRKDTGELF	TRBV19
ASSQVRTRIWDYGYT	TRBV3-1/TRBV3-2
ASSDRLAGPNEQF	TRBV2
ASRPQGNTEAF	TRBV11-3
AWSVLAGTSGANVLT	TRBV30
ASSFLTGSVPEAF	TRBV13
ASSQDGGLDHYGYT	TRBV4-2
ASSQVLSRTDYGYT	TRBV4-2
ASSHIGRNYEQY	TRBV3-1/TRBV3-2
ASSQKIRDPEAF	TRBV4-1
ASSRGTDNSPLH	TRBV19
ASSPRVYGYT	TRBV7-8
ASSAAGKQPQH	TRBV9
ASSEAGTGELF	TRBV2
ASRRAGTTSYEQY	TRBV6-5
ASTGFRQFSYNEQF	TRBV7-9
ASSPDTDGNSPLH	TRBV6-4
ASSLEQNTGELF	TRBV5-4
ASSLWVARQATNEKLF	TRBV5-6
ASRGRRNEKLF	TRBV27
ASSLDPNYNSPLH	TRBV5-1
ASREAIQETQY	TRBV12-3/TRBV12-4
ASSFGTGDNQPQH	TRBV5-1
ASSSVPGTEAF	TRBV5-4
ASSTKAGVSTDTQY	TRBV19
ASTKGTANNSPLH	TRBV6-5
ASSLAERGSSYEQY	TRBV5-4
ASSPNRGGSEKLF	TRBV18
ASSARDLTDTQY	TRBV7-3
ASSLALGGLGLREKLF	TRBV7-9